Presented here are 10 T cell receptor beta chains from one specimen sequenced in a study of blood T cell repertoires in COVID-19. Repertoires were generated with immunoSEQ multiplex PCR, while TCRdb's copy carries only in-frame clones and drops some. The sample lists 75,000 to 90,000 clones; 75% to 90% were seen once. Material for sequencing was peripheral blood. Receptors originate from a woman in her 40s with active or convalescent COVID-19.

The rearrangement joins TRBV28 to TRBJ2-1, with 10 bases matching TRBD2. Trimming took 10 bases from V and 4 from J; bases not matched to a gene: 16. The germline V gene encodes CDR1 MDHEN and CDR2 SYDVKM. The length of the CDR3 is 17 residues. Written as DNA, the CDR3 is TGTGCCACCAAGGTTTCCCTACTAGCGGGACCATACAATGAGCAGTTCTTC. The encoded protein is CATKVSLLAGPYNEQFF.

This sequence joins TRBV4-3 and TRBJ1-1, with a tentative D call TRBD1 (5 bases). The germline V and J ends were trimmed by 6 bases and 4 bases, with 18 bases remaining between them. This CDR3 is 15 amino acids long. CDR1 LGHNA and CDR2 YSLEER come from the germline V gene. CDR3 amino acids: CASRRTGGSTTEAFF. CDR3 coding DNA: TGCGCCAGCAGACGAACAGGAGGGTCAACCACTGAAGCTTTCTTT.

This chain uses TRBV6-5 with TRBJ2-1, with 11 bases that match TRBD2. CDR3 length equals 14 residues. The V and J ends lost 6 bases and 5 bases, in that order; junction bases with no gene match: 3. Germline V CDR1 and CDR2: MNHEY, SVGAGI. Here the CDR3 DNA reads TGTGCCAGCAGGATGGGACTAGCGGACAATGAGCAGTTCTTC. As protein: CASRMGLADNEQFF.

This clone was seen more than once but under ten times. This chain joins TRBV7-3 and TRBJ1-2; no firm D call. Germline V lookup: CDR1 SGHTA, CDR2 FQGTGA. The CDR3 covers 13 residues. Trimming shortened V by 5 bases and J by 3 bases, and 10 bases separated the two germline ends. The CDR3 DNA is TGTGCCAGCAGCCTCTCGCGGGACTATGGCTACACCTTC. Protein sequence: CASSLSRDYGYTF.

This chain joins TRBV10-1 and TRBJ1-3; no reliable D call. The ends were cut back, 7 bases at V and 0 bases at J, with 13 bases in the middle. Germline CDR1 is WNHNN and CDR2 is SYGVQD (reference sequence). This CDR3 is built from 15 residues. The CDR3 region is CASTGEASSGNTIYF. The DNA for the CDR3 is TGCGCCAGCACCGGGGAAGCCTCCTCTGGAAACACCATATATTTT.

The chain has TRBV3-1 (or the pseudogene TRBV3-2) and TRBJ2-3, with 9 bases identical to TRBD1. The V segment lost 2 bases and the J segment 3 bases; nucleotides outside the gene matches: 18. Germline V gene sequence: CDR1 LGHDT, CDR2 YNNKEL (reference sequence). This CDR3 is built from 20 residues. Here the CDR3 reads CASSQSPPGTGKGKTDTQYF. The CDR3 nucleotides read TGTGCCAGCAGCCAATCCCCCCCCGGGACAGGGAAGGGAAAAACAGATACGCAGTATTTT.

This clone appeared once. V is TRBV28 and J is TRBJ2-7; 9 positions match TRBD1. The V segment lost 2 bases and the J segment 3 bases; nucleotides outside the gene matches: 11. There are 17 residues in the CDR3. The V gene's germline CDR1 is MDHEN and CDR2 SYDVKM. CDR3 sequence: CASSLRHRGQGRYEQYF. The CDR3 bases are TGTGCCAGCAGTTTACGACACCGCGGACAGGGGCGCTACGAGCAGTACTTC.

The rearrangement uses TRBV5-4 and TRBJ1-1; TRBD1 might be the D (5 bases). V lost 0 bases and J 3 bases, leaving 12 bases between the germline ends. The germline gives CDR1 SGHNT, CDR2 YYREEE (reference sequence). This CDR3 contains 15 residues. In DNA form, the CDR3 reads TGTGCCAGCAGCTTGGGGAGGGGAAAGGACACTGAAGCTTTCTTT. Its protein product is CASSLGRGKDTEAFF.

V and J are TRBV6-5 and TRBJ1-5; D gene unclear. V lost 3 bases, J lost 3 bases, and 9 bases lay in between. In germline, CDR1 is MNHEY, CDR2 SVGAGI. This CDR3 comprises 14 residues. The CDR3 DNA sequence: TGTGCCAGCAGTTATGGGGAGGACAATCAGCCCCAGCATTTT. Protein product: CASSYGEDNQPQHF.

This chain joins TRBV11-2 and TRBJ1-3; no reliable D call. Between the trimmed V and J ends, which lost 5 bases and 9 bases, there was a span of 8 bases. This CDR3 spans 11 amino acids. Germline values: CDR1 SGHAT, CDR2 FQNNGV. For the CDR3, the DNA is TGTGCCAGCAGCGGCCCCAGCACCATATATTTT. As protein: CASSGPSTIYF.